The 21 T cell receptor beta chains in this list originate from one sample, sequenced in a study of neurological immune-mediated disorders. MiXCR, run by TCRdb on the 5' RACE reads, gives a single entry per CDR3 protein. The repertoire holds roughly 49,000 distinct CDR3 sequences, with less than 15% as singletons. The time point is: longitudinal time-point 2. The sequenced sample consisted of PBMCs. These receptors came from a male donor with HTLV-1-associated myelopathy (HAM/TSP).

The CDR3 loop is CASSLHGEDSGANVLTF. The CDR3 DNA reads as TGTGCCAGCAGCTTACACGGAGAGGACTCTGGGGCCAACGTCCTGACTTTC. The chain uses TRBV7-9 and TRBJ2-6; D unresolved. Trimming left V 2 bases short and J 0 bases short, with 11 bases between. CDR1 SEHNR and CDR2 FQNEAQ come from the germline V gene (reference sequence). This CDR3 contains 17 residues.

Many counts were recorded for this clonotype. This rearrangement joins TRBV7-9 to TRBJ1-6; D gene unclear. Germline V gene sequence: CDR1 SEHNR, CDR2 FQNEAQ (reference sequence). V was shortened by 5 bases and J by 8 bases, with 10 bases between the two germline ends. The CDR3 totals 13 residues. The CDR3 DNA sequence: TGTGCCAGCAGCCCATCCCCAGATTCACCCCTCCACTTT. This encodes CASSPSPDSPLHF.

This clonotype was found many times. V is TRBV20-1 and J is TRBJ2-7; TRBD1 matches at 7 bases. This CDR3 contains 15 residues. The germline V gene encodes CDR1 DFQATT and CDR2 SNEGSKA (reference sequence). Germline trimming cut 1 base from V and 3 bases from J; bases unmatched to any gene: 9. The CDR3 spells CSARGRTGPHYEQYF. As DNA, the CDR3 is TGCAGTGCTAGAGGTCGGACAGGTCCTCACTACGAGCAGTACTTC.

By share, this clonotype ranks as medium-sized. V usage is TRBV28 and J usage is TRBJ1-5; 8 bases align to TRBD1. Unmatched junction bases numbered 7, after V lost 7 bases and J lost 2 bases. The V gene's germline CDR1 is MDHEN and CDR2 SYDVKM. This CDR3 contains 15 residues. The CDR3 region has the DNA TGTGCCAGCACCGTACAGGGGGTGGGCAATCAGCCCCAGCATTTT. Residues: CASTVQGVGNQPQHF.

Many counts were recorded for this clonotype. The chain employs TRBV5-1 and TRBJ2-7; 9 positions agree with TRBD1. The CDR3 contains 15 residues. J was trimmed by 2 bases and V by 4 bases; bases with no gene match: 7. In germline, CDR1 is SGHRS, CDR2 YFSETQ. The CDR3 DNA reads as TGCGCCAGCAGCGGGCCGCGGACAGGGGCCTACGAGCAGTACTTC. The encoded protein is CASSGPRTGAYEQYF.

Ten or more counts support this clonotype. The rearrangement joins TRBV4-3 to TRBJ1-2; D uncertain. The CDR3 runs to 13 residues. V was pared by 0 bases and J by 8 bases, with 10 bases between. CDR1 and CDR2 from the germline V gene are LGHNA and YSLEER. In DNA, the CDR3 is TGCGCCAGCAGCCAAGAGAGGGCTTGGGGCTACACCTTC. Its protein product is CASSQERAWGYTF.

The table lists this clonotype with many counts. The chain is built from TRBV5-1 and TRBJ1-1; D is uncertain. V lost 0 bases and J 6 bases, leaving 12 bases between the germline ends. The CDR3 has 14 amino acids. Per the germline V gene, CDR1 is SGHRS and CDR2 is YFSETQ. The CDR3 region is CASSLGFRSPEAFF. The CDR3 DNA is TGCGCCAGCAGCTTGGGGTTCAGGAGTCCTGAAGCTTTCTTT.

In this sample, this clonotype turned up many times. In DNA, the CDR3 is TGCAGCGTTCGGGGGATAGCGGGGGCAGATACGCAGTATTTT. Residues: CSVRGIAGADTQYF. The rearrangement links TRBV29-1 to TRBJ2-3; 9 bases agree with TRBD2. V gave up 5 bases and J gave up 4 bases; unmatched junction bases: 7. Germline CDR1 reads SQVTM; CDR2 reads ANQGSEA. The CDR3 totals 14 residues.

This clonotype occurred many times. This chain joins TRBV3-1 and TRBJ2-7; D possibly corresponds to TRBD2 (6 bases). Germline CDR1 reads LGHDT; CDR2 reads YNNKEL (reference sequence). V gave up 4 bases and J gave up 1 base, with 11 bases separating them. The CDR3 covers 14 residues. This chain's CDR3 is CASSPATSSYEQYF. CDR3 bases: TGTGCCAGCAGCCCCGCGACTAGTTCCTACGAGCAGTACTTC.

This clonotype has just a few counts. This chain uses TRBV15 with TRBJ2-1; the D call may be TRBD1 or TRBD2 (5 bases each). CDR1 LNHNV and CDR2 YYDKDF come from the germline V gene (reference sequence). V lost 5 bases, J lost 9 bases, and 20 bases lay in between. This CDR3 contains 15 residues. This CDR3 is CATSPLVPGRSEQFF. CDR3 coding DNA: TGTGCCACCAGCCCCCTAGTGCCGGGGCGAAGTGAGCAGTTCTTC.

In its sample, this clonotype was seen many times. J is TRBJ1-1 and V is TRBV3-1; D might be TRBD1 (6 bases). The V gene lost 1 base and the J gene lost 12 bases, with 12 bases spanning the gap. Germline assignment: CDR1 LGHDT and CDR2 YNNKEL (reference sequence). The CDR3 length is 12 residues. The CDR3 is CASSQVDSSSFF. The CDR3 DNA follows: TGTGCCAGCAGCCAAGTGGACAGTTCTTCTTTCTTT.

At least ten counts were recorded for this clonotype. A much larger clone differs by one base, so this may be a read error. The CDR3 loop reads CASSFRTGDTGELFF. The DNA of the CDR3 is TGCGCCAGCAGCTTCCGGACAGGGGACACCGGGGAGCTGTTTTTT. The chain carries TRBV5-1 and TRBJ2-2; 9 nucleotides line up with TRBD1. CDR3 length: 15 residues. J gave up 3 bases and V 2 bases, and 2 bases lay outside the gene matches. The V gene's germline CDR1 is SGHRS and CDR2 YFSETQ. The entire variable domain, with the rest obtained from reference TRBV5-1 and TRBJ2-2, is as follows: KAGVTQTPRYLIKTRGQQVTLSCSPISGHRSVSWYQQTPGQGLQFLFEYFSETQRNKGNFPGRFSGRQFSNSRSEMNVSTLELGDSALYLCASSFRTGDTGELFFGEGSRLTVL.

The V gene is TRBV20-1, the J gene TRBJ1-5; D gene ambiguous. The CDR3 extends over 14 amino acids. Germline loops: CDR1 DFQATT, CDR2 SNEGSKA (reference sequence). Trimming removed 6 bases from V and 0 bases from J, with 12 bases in between. CDR3 nucleotides: TGCAGTGCCGACTGGACCTATAGCAATCAGCCCCAGCATTTT. Its protein product is CSADWTYSNQPQHF.

This clonotype occurred many times. The V call is TRBV29-1, the J call TRBJ1-2; maybe TRBD1 (5 bases). The CDR3 totals 15 residues. The germline V gene encodes CDR1 SQVTM and CDR2 ANQGSEA. The V gene lost 6 bases and the J gene lost 7 bases, with 24 bases spanning the gap. This chain's CDR3 is CSVDTYRRESGGYTF. The DNA of the CDR3 is TGCAGCGTCGATACATACAGGAGGGAGAGTGGTGGCTACACCTTC. Together with reference TRBV29-1 and TRBJ1-2, the CDR3 gives the full variable domain: SAVISQKPSRDICQRGTSLTIQCQVDSQVTMMFWYRQQPGQSLTLIATANQGSEATYESGFVIDKFPISRPNLTFSTLTVSNMSPEDSSIYLCSVDTYRRESGGYTFGSGTRLTVV.

This clonotype was counted many times. The chain employs TRBV5-1 and TRBJ2-3; D possibly corresponds to TRBD2 (6 bases). Germline-derived CDR1 and CDR2 are SGHRS and YFSETQ. Trimming left V 3 bases short and J 0 bases short, with 14 bases between. The CDR3 covers 16 residues. This chain's CDR3 is CASSSRRDFSTDTQYF. CDR3 nucleotides: TGCGCCAGCAGCTCTCGACGGGACTTTAGCACAGATACGCAGTATTTT.

In this sample, this clonotype turned up many times. This rearrangement joins TRBV3-1 to TRBJ2-5; the D is unclear. Germline V gene lookup returns CDR1 LGHDT and CDR2 YNNKEL (reference sequence). Trimming took off 4 bases at V and 5 bases at J, with 17 bases between the two ends. CDR3 length equals 15 residues. CDR3 bases: TGTGCCAGCAGCCCCGCCCAACGGGTACGGGAGACCCAGTACTTC. Protein sequence: CASSPAQRVRETQYF.

This clonotype was detected ten times or more. The chain has TRBV20-1 and TRBJ2-2; TRBD2 is a possible D gene (6 bases). The V end was cut by 0 bases, the J end by 4 bases, with 12 bases between. The CDR3 runs 15 residues. Germline-derived CDR1 and CDR2 are DFQATT and SNEGSKA (reference sequence). The CDR3 nucleotides are TGCAGTGCTAGAGAATCGGGGGTTAGCACCGGGGAGCTGTTTTTT. This codes for CSARESGVSTGELFF.

This clonotype was counted ten times or more. The V and J genes are TRBV6-5 and TRBJ2-7; D gene ambiguous. Trimming stripped 0 bases from V and 1 base from J, with 10 bases between. The CDR3 has 15 amino acids. The germline V gene encodes CDR1 MNHEY and CDR2 SVGAGI. The CDR3: CASSYSLGSSYEQYF. The DNA for the CDR3 is TGTGCCAGCAGTTACTCGCTGGGAAGTTCCTACGAGCAGTACTTC.

This clonotype was seen ten or more times. The V and J genes are TRBV29-1 and TRBJ2-5, with TRBD1 identical over 8 bases. V trimming: 5 bases; J trimming: 4 bases; junction bases outside the gene matches: 3. The CDR3 extends over 12 amino acids. Germline-derived CDR1 and CDR2 are SQVTM and ANQGSEA. The CDR3 here is CSVSDRVETQYF. DNA of the CDR3: TGCAGCGTTTCGGACAGGGTAGAGACCCAGTACTTC.

The sample holds many counts of this clonotype. This chain connects TRBV4-1 to TRBJ2-3, with a possible D match to TRBD1 (5 bases). CDR3 length: 15 amino acids. The germline V and J ends were trimmed by 0 bases and 2 bases, with 9 bases remaining between them. Germline V gene data show CDR1 as MGHRA and CDR2 as YSYEKL. The CDR3 sequence: CASSQDPGITDTQYF. Here the CDR3 DNA reads TGCGCCAGCAGCCAAGATCCAGGGATCACAGATACGCAGTATTTT.

This clonotype was recorded many times. The chain links TRBV5-5 to TRBJ1-5; D is unresolved. Per germline, CDR1 SGHKS and CDR2 YYEKEE (reference sequence). Trimming cost V 1 base and J 0 bases, with 8 bases left between them. This CDR3 is built from 15 residues. The CDR3 DNA reads TGTGCCAGCAGCTTGTCAACGATTAGCAATCAGCCCCAGCATTTT. Protein product: CASSLSTISNQPQHF.